Listed below are T cell receptor beta chains from one sample, sequenced in a study of human T cells and chemical hapten exposure. TCRdb reprocessed the RACE reads via MiXCR and lists one record per CDR3 protein. The sample lists around 380,000 distinct CDR3 sequences, more than 4.5% occurring once. Sequences were derived from whole blood, sampled in connection with sensitization to the hapten diphenylcyclopropenone (DPC). The receptors derive from a woman between 50 and 59 years old with alopecia areata. Some clones in this sample may be carry-over from other donors' samples. Each CDR3 is given with its conserved first and last residue. Fields, in order: V gene, clone size, D gene, J gene, CDR3 DNA, CDR3 protein. A D gene is named only where the DNA matches it firmly. Clone size is shown for a subset of rows, as once, few, many or a class of expanded clone.

>TRBV29-1|many|TRBD2|TRBJ2-7
TGCAGCGTTGAACTTAGGCGGGAGGACTCCTACGAGCAGTACTTC
CSVELRREDSYEQYF
>TRBV12-5|few|.|TRBJ1-2
TGTGCTAGTGGTCCCTTGTCGGGGACGATGTATGGCTACACCTTC
CASGPLSGTMYGYTF
>TRBV27|.|.|TRBJ2-7
TGTGCCAGCAGTCCTAACAAGTACGAGCAGTACTTC
CASSPNKYEQYF
>TRBV5-1|.|TRBD1|TRBJ2-2
TGCGCCAGCAGCTTGGTACAGGGGTGGAGCACCGGGGAGCTGTTTTTT
CASSLVQGWSTGELFF
>TRBV6-5|few|.|TRBJ2-3
TGTGCCAGCAGTACCGACAGGTTAAGCACAGATACGCAGTATTTT
CASSTDRLSTDTQYF
>TRBV12-3/TRBV12-4|few|.|TRBJ1-3
TGTGCCAGCACCAAGGGGGTAGGGACCGGAAACACCATATATTTT
CASTKGVGTGNTIYF
>TRBV12-3/TRBV12-4|many|TRBD2|TRBJ2-1
TGTGCCAGCAGTTTGTTGCGGGGGTGGGAGCAGTTCTTC
CASSLLRGWEQFF
>TRBV20-1|.|.|TRBJ2-7
TGCAGTGCTAGAAAAGGGGACGAGCAGTACTTC
CSARKGDEQYF
>TRBV6-5|many|.|TRBJ2-3
TGTGCCAGCAGTTACGTCCCCGGAGGCACAGATACGCAGTATTTT
CASSYVPGGTDTQYF
>TRBV12-3/TRBV12-4|.|.|TRBJ2-5
TGTGCCAGCAGTCACAGGAATCAGGGGGAGACCCAGTACTTC
CASSHRNQGETQYF
>TRBV6-5|many|.|TRBJ1-6
TGTGCCAGCAGTTCGGGGGCCCATAATTCACCCCTCCACTTT
CASSSGAHNSPLHF
>TRBV5-6|.|.|TRBJ2-1
TGTGCCAGCAGCATTAGACATGAGCAGTTCTTC
CASSIRHEQFF
>TRBV15|many|.|TRBJ1-5
TGTGCCACCAGCCGTGGGGAGGGAGTCTTTCAGCCCCAGCATTTT
CATSRGEGVFQPQHF
>TRBV28|many|TRBD2|TRBJ2-3
TGTGCCAGCAGTTTATCGCGGGGGAGGAGGACAGATACGCAGTATTTT
CASSLSRGRRTDTQYF
>TRBV11-2|few|.|TRBJ1-6
TGTGCCAGCAGCCGGACAGAGAATTCACCCCTCCACTTT
CASSRTENSPLHF
>TRBV12-3/TRBV12-4|few|.|TRBJ1-3
TGTGCCAGCAGTTTACCCGGGCTCGAAAACACCATATATTTT
CASSLPGLENTIYF
>TRBV25-1|.|.|TRBJ1-2
TGTGCCAGTGGGGAGGGAGGCTATGGCTACACCTTC
CASGEGGYGYTF
>TRBV28|few|.|TRBJ2-7
TGTGCCAGCACCTGGGGGCGGGCCTACGAGCAGTACTTC
CASTWGRAYEQYF
>TRBV7-8|many|.|TRBJ2-3
TGTGCCAGCAGCTTAGGAGAGGTTAGCAGTTCCACAGATACGCAGTATTTT
CASSLGEVSSSTDTQYF
>TRBV18|many|.|TRBJ2-5
TGTGCCAGCTCACCACGGTCAGGCGGGCGAGAGACCCAGTACTTC
CASSPRSGGRETQYF
>TRBV6-1|.|.|TRBJ2-7
TGTGCCAGCACCGGCGTTAGGTCTACCAACGAGCAGTACTTC
CASTGVRSTNEQYF
>TRBV6-5|many|TRBD2|TRBJ2-1
TGTGCCAGCAGGCTTACTAGCGGGGGGTCCAATGAGCAGTTCTTC
CASRLTSGGSNEQFF
>TRBV20-1|.|TRBD1|TRBJ2-1
TGCAGTGCCACATCTCCGAGGGGGCCATCCTACAATGAGCAGTTCTTC
CSATSPRGPSYNEQFF
>TRBV5-1|few|.|TRBJ1-4
TGCGCCAGCAGCTCCCGGGAGGGTAGTGAAAAACTGTTTTTT
CASSSREGSEKLFF
>TRBV3-1|many|TRBD2|TRBJ2-7
TGTGCCAGCAGCCATGGGACTAGCGTGCACGAGCAGTACTTC
CASSHGTSVHEQYF
>TRBV6-1|.|.|TRBJ2-1
TGTGCCAGCAGGCCCCTCTCAAACCGGGTCTCGAATCGGAATGAGCAGTTCTTC
CASRPLSNRVSNRNEQFF
>TRBV13|.|.|TRBJ2-6
TGTGCCAGCAGGACTTACTCTGGGGCCAACGTCCTGACTTTC
CASRTYSGANVLTF
>TRBV24-1|many|.|TRBJ2-3
TGTGCCACCAGTGACCCCAGGTCTATAGATACGCAGTATTTT
CATSDPRSIDTQYF
>TRBV6-6|.|TRBD1|TRBJ1-5
TGTGCCAGCAGTTACGGACAGGTGGACAATCAGCCCCAGCATTTT
CASSYGQVDNQPQHF
>TRBV27|many|TRBD2|TRBJ2-1
TGTGCCAGCAGTTATCTAGCGGGAGGCCAGGATGAGCAGTTCTTC
CASSYLAGGQDEQFF
>TRBV3-1|many|TRBD2|TRBJ2-2
TGTGCCAGCAGCCAAAAGGCTAGCGGGCCTACCGGGGAGCTGTTTTTT
CASSQKASGPTGELFF
>TRBV3-1|few|.|TRBJ2-3
TGTGCCAGCAGCCAAGATAGCCCAGGGAGGAGGCCAGATACGCAGTATTTT
CASSQDSPGRRPDTQYF
>TRBV4-2|few|TRBD2|TRBJ2-1
TGTGCCAGCAGCCAAGTACCTCCGGGACTAGGCAACAACAATGAGCAGTTCTTC
CASSQVPPGLGNNNEQFF
>TRBV30|few|.|TRBJ1-1
TGTGCCTGGGACCCCCAGGGCAGCCCTGAAGCTTTCTTT
CAWDPQGSPEAFF
>TRBV29-1|few|.|TRBJ1-1
TGCAGCGTTGGAGTCGGTATGAACACTGAAGCTTTCTTT
CSVGVGMNTEAFF
>TRBV20-1|few|.|TRBJ2-2
TGCAGTGCTAGACGGCGGGCCGGGGAGCTGTTTTTT
CSARRRAGELFF
>TRBV11-2|many|.|TRBJ2-3
TGTGCCAGCAGCTTAGGTTACGGAGGCACAGATACGCAGTATTTT
CASSLGYGGTDTQYF
>TRBV4-1|many|.|TRBJ2-2
TGCGCCAGCAGCCAAGATCAGGAGGAGCTGTTTTTT
CASSQDQEELFF
>TRBV2|many|TRBD2|TRBJ2-7
TGTGCCAGCAAAGAAGGACTAGCGAGCTCCTACGAGCAGTACTTC
CASKEGLASSYEQYF
>TRBV7-9|many|.|TRBJ1-4
TGTGCCAGCGATTTCAGGGGAGGTGAAAAACTGTTTTTT
CASDFRGGEKLFF
>TRBV13|many|.|TRBJ2-4
TGTGCCAGCAGCCCAAGAGATGGTCCGCGTAACATTCAGTACTTC
CASSPRDGPRNIQYF
>TRBV4-1|many|.|TRBJ2-3
TGCGCCAGCAGCCAAGGATCCCTTCTCCATTTT
CASSQGSLLHF
>TRBV20-1|.|.|TRBJ1-1
TGCAGTGCTAGAGTTGGGAGGAACACTGAAGCTTTCTTT
CSARVGRNTEAFF
>TRBV5-1|.|.|TRBJ1-6
TGCGCCAGCAGCTTGGGACAGTATAATACACCCCTCCACTTT
CASSLGQYNTPLHF
>TRBV5-6|many|.|TRBJ1-5
TGTGCCAGCAGCTTCTCCACAGGGCTCAGCAATCAGCCCCAGCATTTT
CASSFSTGLSNQPQHF
>TRBV20-1|many|.|TRBJ1-5
TGCAGTGCTAGTCGGCCGTTGGGGCCCCAGCATTTT
CSASRPLGPQHF
>TRBV20-1|many|TRBD1|TRBJ2-7
TGCAGTGCCCTGGGACAGGGATCCTACGAGCAGTACTTC
CSALGQGSYEQYF
>TRBV7-2|.|.|TRBJ2-7
TGTGCCAGCAGCTTAGCAAGGGTGGCCTCCTACGAGCAGTACTTC
CASSLARVASYEQYF
>TRBV30|many|.|TRBJ1-1
TGTGCCTGGAGCGTGGGGATAAGTAACACTGAAGCTTTCTTT
CAWSVGISNTEAFF
>TRBV10-3|.|.|TRBJ2-5
TGTGCCATCAGTGAGGGGTCAGTCCAAGAGACCCAGTACTTC
CAISEGSVQETQYF
>TRBV6-6|many|.|TRBJ1-5
TGTGCCGGGGGAGAGGGGAATCAGCCCCAGCATTTT
CAGGEGNQPQHF
>TRBV9|many|TRBD2|TRBJ2-1
TGTGCCAGCAGCTCAGCGGGAGGGCCCCACAATGAGCAGTTCTTC
CASSSAGGPHNEQFF